This T cell receptor beta chain was documented in a study of beta chain features in type 1 diabetes. The CDR3 length is 11 residues. V shed 5 bases and J shed 3 bases, with 4 bases lying between them. In germline, CDR1 is SGHAT, CDR2 FQNNGV. In the case of this clone: This may stem from a read error, because a much larger clone lies one nucleotide away.

TCRB transcripts that were expressed got sequenced, as all of the isolated RNA had been reverse transcribed. The assay was immunoSEQ multiplex PCR, and TCRdb's table has in-frame clones only and misses some. Counted here are 250,000 to 400,000 clones, around 13% occurring once; the ten biggest clones make up 6.7%. Specimen: central memory CD4+ T cells from blood. This sequence joins TRBV11-2 and TRBJ2-5, with no clear D. The origin of this receptor is a man aged 30-40 years in good health. The chain's CDR3 is CASSVKETQYF. The DNA for the CDR3 is TGTGCCAGCAGCGTAAAAGAGACCCAGTACTTC.